This T cell receptor (beta chain) was obtained from a study of beta chain features in type 1 diabetes. Notes on the study in general: TCRB CDR3 length was moderately but significantly reduced in all four CD4+ subsets of Type 1 diabetes patients. In type 1 diabetes patients, VDJ junctions had fewer insertions; deletions at these junctions were more frequent. Here, the possible influence of HLA type (on TCRB rearrangement) remained unresolved.

Since all of the isolated RNA was reverse transcribed, expressed TCRB transcripts were what got sequenced. Only in-frame clones appear in the TCRdb table, and some are missing; sequencing was by immunoSEQ multiplex PCR. The repertoire includes 600,000 to 750,000 clones, 12% of them detected once, and more than 0.09% sits in the top ten. Sampling consisted of one heparinised blood draw per donor, averaging around 100 mL. A remark on this clone: Its target is not known.

Sequenced: naive CD4+ T cells from blood. The sequence was obtained from a man aged 30 to 45 with type 1 diabetes.

CDR3 protein: CASSIGQGVGYTF. In nucleotides, the CDR3 is TGTGCCAGCAGCATAGGACAGGGGGTTGGCTACACCTTC. The chain recombines TRBV9 with TRBJ1-2; 10 bases line up with TRBD1. CDR1 is SGDLS, CDR2 YYNGEE, per germline. There are 13 residues in the CDR3. V shed 4 bases and J 7 bases; nucleotides not matched to a gene: 4.